This entry features one T cell receptor beta chain sequence. The V end was cut by 5 bases, the J end by 8 bases, with 13 bases between. CDR3 length: 13 amino acids. CDR1 is SGHTA and CDR2 is FQGTGA in the germline V gene. Some clones are missing from TCRdb's copy, which holds only in-frame ones; the method was immunoSEQ multiplex PCR. The sample has roughly 80,000 clones; over 75% are singletons. These data come from a study of technical replicates of blood from a few donors. This TCR derives from a human donor in good health. The gene calls are TRBV7-3 and TRBJ2-1, with D possibly matching TRBD2 (6 bases). The sample comprised T cells isolated from PBMCs. CDR3 sequence: CASSTIGGDEQFF. The CDR3 nucleotides read TGTGCCAGCAGCACCATTGGCGGGGATGAGCAGTTCTTC. Using reference TRBV7-3 and TRBJ2-1 for the parts outside the CDR3, the full variable domain is GAGVSQTPSNKVTEKGKYVELRCDPISGHTALYWYRQSLGQGPEFLIYFQGTGAADDSGLPNDRFFAVRPEGSVSTLKIQRTERGDSAVYLCASSTIGGDEQFFGPGTRLTVL.